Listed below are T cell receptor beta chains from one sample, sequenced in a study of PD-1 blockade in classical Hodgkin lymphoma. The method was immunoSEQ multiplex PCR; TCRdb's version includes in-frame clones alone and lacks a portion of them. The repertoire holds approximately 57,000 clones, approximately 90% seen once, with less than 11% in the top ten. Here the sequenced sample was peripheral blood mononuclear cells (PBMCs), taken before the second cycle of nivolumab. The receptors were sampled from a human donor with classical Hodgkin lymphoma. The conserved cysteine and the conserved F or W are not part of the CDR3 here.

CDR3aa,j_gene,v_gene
ASSILLFRAKHNEQF,TRBJ2-1,TRBV19
ASSVSGDSPRST,TRBJ1-2,TRBV9
SVGGDGNTIY,TRBJ1-3,TRBV29-1
ASSVLGGSGNTIY,TRBJ1-3,TRBV18
ASSPGDTQY,TRBJ2-3,TRBV6-5
ASSQDRSSYEQY,TRBJ2-7,TRBV4-1
ASSLARGDNQPQH,TRBJ1-5,TRBV5-6
ASSFGQGAEEQY,TRBJ2-7,TRBV27
ASSLDGQGQSGYT,TRBJ1-2,TRBV5-1
ASSLGTDSSYNEQF,TRBJ2-1,TRBV7-8
ALSRELDTEAF,TRBJ1-1,TRBV30
ASREDGNQPQH,TRBJ1-5,TRBV28
AWSPGTGVVETQY,TRBJ2-5,TRBV30
ASSPDRFFTYEQY,TRBJ2-7,TRBV7-9
SAHRWGEETQY,TRBJ2-5,TRBV29-1
ASSRTANTEAF,TRBJ1-1,TRBV6-6
ASSFGESYNEQF,TRBJ2-1,TRBV7-8
ASSQERPDSPLPYGYT,TRBJ1-2,TRBV4-2
ASSWGQGRGGTQY,TRBJ2-5,TRBV9
ACEHPGPRQETQY,TRBJ2-5,TRBV30
ASSSPGLAGPETQY,TRBJ2-5,TRBV28
ASSLGTGGLAAF,TRBJ1-1,TRBV5-1
ASSGLSRFRQF,TRBJ2-1,TRBV7-9